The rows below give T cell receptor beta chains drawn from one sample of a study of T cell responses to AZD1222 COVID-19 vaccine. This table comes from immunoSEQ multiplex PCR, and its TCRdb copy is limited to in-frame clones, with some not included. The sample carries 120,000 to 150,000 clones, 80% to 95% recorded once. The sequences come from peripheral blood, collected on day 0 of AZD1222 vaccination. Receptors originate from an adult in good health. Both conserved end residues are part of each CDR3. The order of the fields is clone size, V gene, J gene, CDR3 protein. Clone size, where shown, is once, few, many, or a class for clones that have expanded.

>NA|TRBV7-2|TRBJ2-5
CASRPAGGETQYF
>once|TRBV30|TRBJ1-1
CACFDPVYTEAFF
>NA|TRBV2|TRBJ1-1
CASSEVLSVGEAFF
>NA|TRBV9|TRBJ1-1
CASSPLRQGQTEAFF
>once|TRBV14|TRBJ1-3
CASSQRRWDRASGNTIYF
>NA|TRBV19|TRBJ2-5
CASRPTGWQETQYF
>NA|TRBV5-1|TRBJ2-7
CASSSDGHGPHEQYF
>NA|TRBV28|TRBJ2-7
CASSPVDRDSYEQYF
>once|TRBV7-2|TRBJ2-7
CASSLDGIYEQYF
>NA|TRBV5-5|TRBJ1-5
CASSSGQGGQPQHF
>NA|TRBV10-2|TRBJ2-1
CASREAGVSEQFF
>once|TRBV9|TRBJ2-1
CASSVVLAGDEQFF